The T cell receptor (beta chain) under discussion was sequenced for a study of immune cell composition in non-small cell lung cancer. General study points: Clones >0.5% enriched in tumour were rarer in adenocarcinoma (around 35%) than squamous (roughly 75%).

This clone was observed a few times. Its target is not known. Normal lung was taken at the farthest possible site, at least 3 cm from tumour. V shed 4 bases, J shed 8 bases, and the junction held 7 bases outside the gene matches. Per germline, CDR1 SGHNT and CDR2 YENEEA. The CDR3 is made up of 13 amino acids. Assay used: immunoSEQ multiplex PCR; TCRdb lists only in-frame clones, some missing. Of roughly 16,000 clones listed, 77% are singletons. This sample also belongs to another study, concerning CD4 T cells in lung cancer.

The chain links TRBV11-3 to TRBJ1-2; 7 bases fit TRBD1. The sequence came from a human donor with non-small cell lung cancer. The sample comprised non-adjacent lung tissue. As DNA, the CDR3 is TGTGCCAGCAGCTCACACAGGGGTAACGGCTACACCTTC. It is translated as CASSSHRGNGYTF. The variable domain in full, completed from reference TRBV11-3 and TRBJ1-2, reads EAGVVQSPRYKIIEKKQPVAFWCNPISGHNTLYWYLQNLGQGPELLIRYENEEAVDDSQLPKDRFSAERLKGVDSTLKIQPAELGDSAVYLCASSSHRGNGYTFGSGTRLTVV.